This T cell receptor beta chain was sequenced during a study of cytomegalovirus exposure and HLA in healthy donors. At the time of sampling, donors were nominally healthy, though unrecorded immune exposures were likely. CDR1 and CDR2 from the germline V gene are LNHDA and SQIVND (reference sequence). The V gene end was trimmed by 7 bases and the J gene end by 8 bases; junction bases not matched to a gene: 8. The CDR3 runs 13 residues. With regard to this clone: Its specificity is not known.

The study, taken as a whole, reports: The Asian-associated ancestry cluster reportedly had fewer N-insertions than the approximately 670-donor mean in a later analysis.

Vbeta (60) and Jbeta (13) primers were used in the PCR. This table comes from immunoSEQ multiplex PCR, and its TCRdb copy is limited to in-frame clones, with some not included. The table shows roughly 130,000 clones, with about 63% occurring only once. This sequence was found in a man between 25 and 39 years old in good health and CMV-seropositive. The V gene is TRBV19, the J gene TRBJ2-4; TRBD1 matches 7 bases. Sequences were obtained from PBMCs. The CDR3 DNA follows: TGTGCCAGTACTCACAGGGGATCGCACATTCAGTACTTC. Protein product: CASTHRGSHIQYF.